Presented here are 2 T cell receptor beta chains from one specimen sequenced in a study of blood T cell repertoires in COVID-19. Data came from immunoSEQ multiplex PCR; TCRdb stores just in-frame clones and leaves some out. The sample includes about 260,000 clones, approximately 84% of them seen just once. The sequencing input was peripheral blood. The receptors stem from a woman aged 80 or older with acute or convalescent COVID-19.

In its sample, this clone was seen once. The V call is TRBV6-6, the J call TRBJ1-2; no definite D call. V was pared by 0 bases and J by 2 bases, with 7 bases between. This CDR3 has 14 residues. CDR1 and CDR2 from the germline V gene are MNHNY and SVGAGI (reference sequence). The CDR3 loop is CASSYSKQNYGYTF. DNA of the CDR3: TGTGCCAGCAGTTACTCGAAACAGAACTATGGCTACACCTTC.

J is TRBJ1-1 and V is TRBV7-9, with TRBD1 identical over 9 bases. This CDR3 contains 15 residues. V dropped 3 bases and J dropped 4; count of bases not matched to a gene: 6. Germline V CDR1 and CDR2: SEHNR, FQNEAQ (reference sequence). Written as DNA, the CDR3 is TGTGCCAGCAGCTTCTCCGGACAGGGGCGCACTGAAGCTTTCTTT. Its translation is CASSFSGQGRTEAFF.